The 5 T cell receptor beta chains below come from one sample, sequenced in a study of beta chain features in type 1 diabetes. Their specific antigens are unknown. Of the isolated RNA, all was reverse transcribed, and so the sequenced material was expressed TCRB transcripts. Data came from immunoSEQ multiplex PCR; TCRdb stores just in-frame clones and leaves some out. This table has 25,000 to 30,000 clones, less than 75% appearing once. Study-wide findings and caveats: All four CD4+ subsets of Type 1 diabetes patients contained TCRB CDR3s that were moderately but significantly shorter.

Material for sequencing was Tregs from blood. Every receptor here comes from a woman between 25 and 40 years old with type 1 diabetes.

V usage is TRBV29-1 and J usage is TRBJ2-7, with 7 positions matching TRBD2. Germline CDR1 SQVTM, CDR2 ANQGSEA. The CDR3 is 13 residues long. With 6 bases clipped from V and 2 bases from J, the junction kept 7 bases outside the gene matches. The DNA for the CDR3 is TGCAGCGTAGCGGGACGGGATACCTACGAGCAGTACTTC. Translated, it gives CSVAGRDTYEQYF.

This clone was detected a few times. This rearrangement joins TRBV7-3 to TRBJ1-1; a weak D match, TRBD1 (5 bases). The V and J ends lost 2 bases and 8 bases respectively, with 9 bases between them. Germline CDR1 SGHTA, CDR2 FQGTGA. This CDR3 contains 12 residues. The CDR3: CASSLAPGEAFF. CDR3 nucleotide sequence: TGTGCCAGCAGCTTAGCGCCAGGGGAAGCTTTCTTT. The full variable domain, with the rest looked up from reference TRBV7-3 and TRBJ1-1, is GAGVSQTPSNKVTEKGKYVELRCDPISGHTALYWYRQSLGQGPEFLIYFQGTGAADDSGLPNDRFFAVRPEGSVSTLKIQRTERGDSAVYLCASSLAPGEAFFGQGTRLTVV.

This clone has just a few counts. V is TRBV5-1 and J is TRBJ2-7; 8 bases align to TRBD1. The CDR3 is made up of 19 amino acids. Germline assignment: CDR1 SGHRS and CDR2 YFSETQ. V dropped 5 bases and J dropped 1; count of bases not matched to a gene: 20. The CDR3 is CASRPTGTGASGRSYEQYF. The CDR3 DNA reads as TGCGCCAGCAGACCGACCGGGACAGGCGCGTCGGGGCGTTCCTACGAGCAGTACTTC.

The chain links TRBV30 to TRBJ2-7; TRBD2 aligns across 11 bases. Per the germline V gene, CDR1 is GTSNPN and CDR2 is SVGIG (reference sequence). J gave up 6 bases and V 8 bases, and 12 bases lay outside the gene matches. This CDR3 has 14 amino acids. CDR3 sequence: CAGSPLAGGFEQYF. The CDR3 region has the DNA TGTGCCGGCTCTCCTCTAGCGGGAGGTTTCGAGCAGTACTTC.

The chain is built from TRBV29-1 and TRBJ1-4; maybe TRBD1 (6 bases). Germline CDR1 reads SQVTM; CDR2 reads ANQGSEA. The length of the CDR3 is 12 residues. V lost 5 bases to trimming and J lost 4 bases, with 8 bases between them. CDR3 region: CSVRGINEKLFF. CDR3 bases: TGCAGCGTTAGGGGGATTAATGAAAAACTGTTTTTT.